This T cell receptor beta chain was sequenced for a study of control samples from healthy donors and cancer patients. Germline loops: CDR1 MRHNA, CDR2 SNTAGT. V was pared by 5 bases and J by 0 bases, with 11 bases between. The CDR3 loop spans 16 amino acids. Measured with immunoSEQ multiplex PCR; TCRdb has only the in-frame clones, and not every one. The data show around 52,000 clones, around 93% seen once. The chain combines TRBV6-4 with TRBJ2-6; D remains unclear. The sequenced sample was PBMCs. This TCR was recovered from a man aged 30 to 39 with colorectal cancer. For the CDR3, the DNA is TGTGCCAGCAGTCCCCAGGCCCTCTCTGGGGCCAACGTCCTGACTTTC. Translation gives CASSPQALSGANVLTF.